The T cell receptor beta chain described here comes from a study of regulatory T cells in long-lasting Graves disease. Ten or more counts support this clonotype. The CDR3 has 12 amino acids. After removal of 10 bases from V and 8 bases from J, the junction contained 9 bases not matched to a gene. Germline V gene sequence: CDR1 SGHTA, CDR2 FQGNSA. Time point here: persistent/refractory GD, antithyroid drugs over 5 years with positive TRAb. The TCR library was made from RNA that had been extracted from PBMCs in TRIzol. Through Arm-PCR of CDR3 regions and iRepertoire HTBI primers, TCR beta libraries were built. TCRdb re-called the multiplex PCR reads with MiXCR, one entry per CDR3 protein. The sample has about 460,000 distinct CDR3 sequences; 22% are singletons.

The chain carries TRBV7-2 and TRBJ1-2; TRBD1 matches 8 bases. The material was peripheral blood mononuclear cells (PBMCs), obtained when the disease was refractory, from a patient treated with antithyroid drugs. The source is a female donor with Graves disease. The CDR3 loop is CATPSTGEGYTF. CDR3 nucleotides: TGTGCCACCCCCTCGACAGGGGAGGGCTACACCTTC.